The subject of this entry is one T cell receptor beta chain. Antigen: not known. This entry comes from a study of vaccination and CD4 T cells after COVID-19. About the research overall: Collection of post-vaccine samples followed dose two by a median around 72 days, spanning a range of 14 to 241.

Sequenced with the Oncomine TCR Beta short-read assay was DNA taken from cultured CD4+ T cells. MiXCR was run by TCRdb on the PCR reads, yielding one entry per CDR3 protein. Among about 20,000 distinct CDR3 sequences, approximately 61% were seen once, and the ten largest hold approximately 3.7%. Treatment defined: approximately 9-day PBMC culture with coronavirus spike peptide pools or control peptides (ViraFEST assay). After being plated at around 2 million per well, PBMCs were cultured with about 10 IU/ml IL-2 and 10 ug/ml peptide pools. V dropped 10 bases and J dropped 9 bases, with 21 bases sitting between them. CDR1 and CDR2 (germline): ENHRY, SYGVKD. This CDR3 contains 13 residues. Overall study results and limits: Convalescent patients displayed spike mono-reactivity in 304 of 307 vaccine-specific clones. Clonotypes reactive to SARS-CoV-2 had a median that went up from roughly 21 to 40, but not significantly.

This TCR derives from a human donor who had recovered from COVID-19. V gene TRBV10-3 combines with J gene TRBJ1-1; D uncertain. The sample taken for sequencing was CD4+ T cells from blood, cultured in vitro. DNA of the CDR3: TGTGCCAGCATCCTTGGGTCAGGCCTGAAAGCTTTCTTT. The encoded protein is CASILGSGLKAFF.